This T cell receptor (beta chain) comes out of a study of blood T cell repertoires in COVID-19 (dated by TCRdb to 2018 to 2020). About the investigation overall: Samples covering the acute and convalescent phases of COVID-19 were provided by collaborators in the United States, Italy and Spain. The material from the prospective study consisted of cDNA or gDNA derived from T cells, B-cell-depleted T cells, or PBMCs. Subjects who had been exposed to COVID-19, were actively infected with it, or had recovered from it provided the deeply sampled blood TCRbeta repertoires that made up the dataset. The repertoires were made available in a free public database intended to serve as a resource for research on the immune response to SARS-CoV-2. The samples were drawn from the first 160 participants of the ongoing ImmuneRACE study and from some 1,300 subjects provided by 6 global collaborators. Sample metadata almost always included a de-identified subject ID, COVID-19 status, age in years and sex. HLA class I and class II types, where available, came from metadata supplied by the sample provider rather than from assay-based typing.

At the junction V is shortened by 5 bases and J by 6 bases, with 12 bases in between. The germline V gene sets CDR1 to MNHEY and CDR2 to SVGAGI. Its CDR3 holds 13 amino acids, cysteine through phenylalanine. The CDR3 DNA has 39 bases and is translated from base 1. In the case of this clone: There is no known antigen for this receptor. The sample holds no much larger clone one base away, and base qualities are not on file.

General conclusions and limits of the study: Clinical and demographic metadata were provided uncurated, with the amount varying by source and participant.

In Seattle, one collaborating source enrolled patients while the infection was active and tracked those patients longitudinally over the course of disease. Whole blood was collected in K2EDTA tubes by collaborating institutions according to the institutions' own protocols. For TCRbeta analysis, collaborator samples were shipped as frozen whole blood, as isolated PBMCs, or as DNA extracted from either sample type. The immunoSEQ Assay, a bias-controlled multiplex PCR, was used to amplify TCRbeta CDR3 regions from genomic DNA. Under the source paper's analysis protocol: Nucleated cell counts per sample were estimated from amplification of reference gene primers within the assay. Sequence reads were collapsed and filtered to measure the absolute abundance of every unique TCRbeta CDR3 rearrangement. Productive Simpson clonality was computed per sample as the square root of Simpson's diversity index over productive rearrangements. The table comes from immuneACCESS by way of TCRdb, which keeps in-frame sequences with V and J called. Part of the clones is missing from these tables; in studies checked, under half for an unresolved V gene and the rest for unknown reasons. V and J calls and clone size come straight from that table; D and trimming were deduced from the DNA. A total of some 150,000 clones appear in this sample, 70% to 90% of them only once. The ten largest make up 8% of the sample.

Recombination connected TRBV6-5 to TRBJ2-3, with TRBD2 tentatively as D gene (5 bases match). Sequences were obtained from peripheral blood. This TCR came from an older woman with COVID-19, enrolled during active disease. Here is the DNA: TGTGCCAGCAGTCCCACGCGGGTGGATACGCAGTATTTT. It is translated as CASSPTRVDTQYF.